The entry below describes one T cell receptor beta chain. The CDR3 runs 15 residues. With 6 bases clipped from V and 5 bases from J, the junction kept 11 bases outside the gene matches. The germline CDR1 and CDR2 sequences are KGHSH and LQKENI. The authors' processing: Reference gene primer amplification gave nucleated cell count estimates. Clones were sequenced by immunoSEQ multiplex PCR, and TCRdb holds only the in-frame ones, with some missing. For V, J and clone size, that table is used; D and trimming come from the DNA. The sample lists about 210,000 clones; about 91% were seen once. The sample originates from a study of blood T cell repertoires in COVID-19. Study-wide background: Spain, Italy and the United States supplied samples that represented acute and convalescent COVID-19. T cells, B-cell-depleted T cells, or PBMCs provided the cDNA or gDNA that served as material.

Sequencing input: peripheral blood. The V call is TRBV18, the J call TRBJ2-7; TRBD2 matches at 9 bases. This TCR was recovered from a man aged 25-45 years with acute or convalescent COVID-19. CDR3 DNA: TGTGCCAGCTCCCTCATCGGCGGGGGGGCCGACGAGCAGTACTTC. Translated: CASSLIGGGADEQYF.